Below, one T cell receptor beta chain is given with its context. The data derive from a study of blood T cell repertoires in COVID-19. The V and J ends lost 3 bases and 0 bases respectively, with 24 bases between them. The CDR3 sequence is 20 residues long. Per germline, CDR1 PRHDT and CDR2 FYEKMQ (reference sequence). The cohort comprised adults aged roughly 18 to 90 years residing in 20 to 25 US areas. Which cohort a participant joined came from the clinical history participants gave. Here immunoSEQ multiplex PCR was the method, and the copy in TCRdb shows in-frame clones only, minus some. The sample consists of 250,000 or so clones, about nine tenths of them appearing once.

This sequence was found in a woman aged 25 to 39 with acute COVID-19. The sequenced sample consisted of PBMCs or T cells enriched from blood (not recorded which). The chain carries TRBV13 and TRBJ1-3, with D possibly TRBD1 on 5 matching bases. CDR3 DNA: TGTGCCAGCAGCTTTCTCATATCAGGGTCACTCCATCCCTCTGGAAACACCATATATTTT. Its protein product is CASSFLISGSLHPSGNTIYF.